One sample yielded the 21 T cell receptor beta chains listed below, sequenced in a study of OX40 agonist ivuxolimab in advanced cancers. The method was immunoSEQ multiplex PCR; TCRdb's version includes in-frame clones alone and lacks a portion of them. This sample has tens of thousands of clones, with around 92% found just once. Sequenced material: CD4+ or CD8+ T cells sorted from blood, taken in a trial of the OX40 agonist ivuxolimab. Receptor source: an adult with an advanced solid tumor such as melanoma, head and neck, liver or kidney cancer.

CDR3 in amino acids: CASSSRQGAETQYF. In DNA, the CDR3 is TGTGCCAGCTCATCCCGACAGGGGGCCGAGACCCAGTACTTC. The V and J genes are TRBV18 and TRBJ2-5; TRBD1 matches at 10 bases. The CDR3 length is 14 residues. CDR1 and CDR2 from the germline V gene are KGHSH and LQKENI. The ends lost 5 bases at V and 5 bases at J; junction bases unmatched: 5. The full variable domain, completed using reference TRBV18 and TRBJ2-5, is NAGVMQNPRHLVRRRGQEARLRCSPMKGHSHVYWYRQLPEEGLKFMVYLQKENIIDESGMPKERFSAEFPKEGPSILRIQQVVRGDSAAYFCASSSRQGAETQYFGPGTRLLVL.

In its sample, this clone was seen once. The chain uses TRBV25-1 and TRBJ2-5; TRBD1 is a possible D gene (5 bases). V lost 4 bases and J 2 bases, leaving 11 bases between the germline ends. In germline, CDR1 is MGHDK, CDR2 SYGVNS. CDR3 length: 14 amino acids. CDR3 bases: TGTGCCAGCAGTGGAACAGGAATACAAGAGACCCAGTACTTC. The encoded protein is CASSGTGIQETQYF. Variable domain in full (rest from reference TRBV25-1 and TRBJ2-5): EADIYQTPRYLVIGTGKKITLECSQTMGHDKMYWYQQDPGMELHLIHYSYGVNSTEKGDLSSESTVSRIRTEHFPLTLESARPSHTSQYLCASSGTGIQETQYFGPGTRLLVL.

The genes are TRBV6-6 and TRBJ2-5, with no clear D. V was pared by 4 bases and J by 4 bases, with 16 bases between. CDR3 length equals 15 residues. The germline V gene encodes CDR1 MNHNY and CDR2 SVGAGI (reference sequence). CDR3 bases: TGTGCCAGCAGTTCGGACCAGTCCCAGAGAGAGACCCAGTACTTC. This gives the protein CASSSDQSQRETQYF.

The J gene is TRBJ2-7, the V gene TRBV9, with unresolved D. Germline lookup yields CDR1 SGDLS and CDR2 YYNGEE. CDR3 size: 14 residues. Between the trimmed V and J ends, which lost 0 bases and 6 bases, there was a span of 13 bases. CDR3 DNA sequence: TGTGCCAGCAGCGTAGACCTAGATAGTCGCGAGCAGTACTTC. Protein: CASSVDLDSREQYF.

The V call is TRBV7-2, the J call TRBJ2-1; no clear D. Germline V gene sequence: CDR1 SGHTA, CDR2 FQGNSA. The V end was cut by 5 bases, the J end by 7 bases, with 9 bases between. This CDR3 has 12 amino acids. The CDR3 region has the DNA TGTGCCAGCAGCCTCTTTGGGAATGAGCAGTTCTTC. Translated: CASSLFGNEQFF.

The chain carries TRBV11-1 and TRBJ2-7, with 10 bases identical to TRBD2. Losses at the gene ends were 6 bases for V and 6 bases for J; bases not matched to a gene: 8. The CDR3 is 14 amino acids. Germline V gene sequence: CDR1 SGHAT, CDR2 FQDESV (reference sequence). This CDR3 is CASRFTSGTGEQYF. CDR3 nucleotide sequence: TGTGCCAGCAGATTCACTAGCGGGACGGGCGAGCAGTACTTC.

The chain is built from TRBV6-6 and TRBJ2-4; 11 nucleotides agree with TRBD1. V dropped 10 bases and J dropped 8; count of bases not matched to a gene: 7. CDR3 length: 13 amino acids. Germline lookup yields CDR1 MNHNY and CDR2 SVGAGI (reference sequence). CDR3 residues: CATTGTGGDIQYF. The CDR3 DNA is TGTGCCACTACCGGGACAGGGGGGGACATTCAGTACTTC.

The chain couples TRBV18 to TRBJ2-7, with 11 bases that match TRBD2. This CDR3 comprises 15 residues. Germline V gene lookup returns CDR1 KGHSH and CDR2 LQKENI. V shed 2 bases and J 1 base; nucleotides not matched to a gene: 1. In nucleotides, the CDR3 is TGTGCCAGCTCACCAGGGACTAGCGGTTCCTACGAGCAGTACTTC. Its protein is CASSPGTSGSYEQYF.

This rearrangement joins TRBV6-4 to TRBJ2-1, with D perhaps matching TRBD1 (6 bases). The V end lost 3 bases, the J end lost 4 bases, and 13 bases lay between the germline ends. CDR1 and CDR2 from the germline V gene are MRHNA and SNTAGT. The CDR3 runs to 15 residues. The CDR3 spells CASSEVGQGYNEQFF. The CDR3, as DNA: TGTGCCAGCAGTGAAGTTGGGCAGGGGTACAATGAGCAGTTCTTC.

The CDR3: CASILAGETQYF. The CDR3 DNA sequence: TGTGCCAGCATTCTAGCAGGGGAGACCCAGTACTTC. The V and J genes are TRBV2 and TRBJ2-5, with D perhaps given as TRBD1 or TRBD2 (5 bases each). Germline V gene sequence: CDR1 SNHLY, CDR2 FYNNEI. The length of the CDR3 is 12 residues. Deletions cut 7 bases from V and 5 bases from J, with 11 bases between.

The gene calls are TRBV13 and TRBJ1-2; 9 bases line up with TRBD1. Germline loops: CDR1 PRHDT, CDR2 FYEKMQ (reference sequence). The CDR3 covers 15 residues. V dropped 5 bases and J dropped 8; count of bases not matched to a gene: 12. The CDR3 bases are TGTGCCAGCAGCAAACAGGGGGCCCAAGGCGGGGGCTACACCTTC. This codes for CASSKQGAQGGGYTF.

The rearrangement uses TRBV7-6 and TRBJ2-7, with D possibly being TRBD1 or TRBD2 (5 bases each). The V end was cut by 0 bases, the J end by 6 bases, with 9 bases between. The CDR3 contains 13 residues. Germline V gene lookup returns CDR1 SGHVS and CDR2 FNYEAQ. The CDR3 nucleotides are TGTGCCAGCAGCTTAGCGAGGGGTAGCGAGCAGTACTTC. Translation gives CASSLARGSEQYF. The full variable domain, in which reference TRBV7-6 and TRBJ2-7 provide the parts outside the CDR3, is GAGVSQSPRYKVTKRGQDVALRCDPISGHVSLYWYRQALGQGPEFLTYFNYEAQQDKSGLPNDRFSAERPEGSISTLTIQRTEQRDSAMYRCASSLARGSEQYFGPGTRLTVT.

This CDR3 is CASSFQTDRSYEQYF. The CDR3 bases are TGTGCCAGTAGTTTCCAAACGGATAGATCCTACGAGCAGTACTTC. The rearrangement uses TRBV19 and TRBJ2-7; D remains unclear. This CDR3 region has 15 residues. Trimming cost V 5 bases and J 1 base, with 15 bases left between them. The germline CDR1 and CDR2 sequences are LNHDA and SQIVND (reference sequence).

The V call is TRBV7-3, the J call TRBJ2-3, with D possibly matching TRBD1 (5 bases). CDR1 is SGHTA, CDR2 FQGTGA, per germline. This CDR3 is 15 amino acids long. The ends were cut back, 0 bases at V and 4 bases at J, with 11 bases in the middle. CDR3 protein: CASSLTRAAADTQYF. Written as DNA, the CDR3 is TGTGCCAGCAGCTTAACCAGGGCAGCAGCAGATACGCAGTATTTT.

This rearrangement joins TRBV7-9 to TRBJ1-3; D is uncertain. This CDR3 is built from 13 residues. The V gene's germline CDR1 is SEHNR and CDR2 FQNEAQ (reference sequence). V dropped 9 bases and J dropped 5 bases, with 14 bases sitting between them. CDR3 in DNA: TGTGCCAGTAATGACCAGACCCGAAACACCATATATTTT. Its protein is CASNDQTRNTIYF.

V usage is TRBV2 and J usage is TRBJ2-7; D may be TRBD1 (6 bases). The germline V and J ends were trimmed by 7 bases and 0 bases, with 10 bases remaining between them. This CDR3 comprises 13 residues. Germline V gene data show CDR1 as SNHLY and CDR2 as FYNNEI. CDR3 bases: TGTGCCAGCAATCAGGGGCCCTCCTACGAGCAGTACTTC. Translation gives CASNQGPSYEQYF.

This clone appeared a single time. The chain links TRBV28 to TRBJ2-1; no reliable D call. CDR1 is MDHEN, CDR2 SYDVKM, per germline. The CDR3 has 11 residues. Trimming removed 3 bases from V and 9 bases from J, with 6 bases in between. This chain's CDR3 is CASSLVSEQFF. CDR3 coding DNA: TGTGCCAGCAGTTTGGTGAGTGAGCAGTTCTTC.

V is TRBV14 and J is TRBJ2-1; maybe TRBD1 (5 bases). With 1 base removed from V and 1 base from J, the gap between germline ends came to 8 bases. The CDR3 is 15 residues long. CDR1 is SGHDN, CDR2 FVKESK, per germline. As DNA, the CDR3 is TGTGCCAGCAGCCAAGTTGCAGGGTCCTACAATGAGCAGTTCTTC. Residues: CASSQVAGSYNEQFF.

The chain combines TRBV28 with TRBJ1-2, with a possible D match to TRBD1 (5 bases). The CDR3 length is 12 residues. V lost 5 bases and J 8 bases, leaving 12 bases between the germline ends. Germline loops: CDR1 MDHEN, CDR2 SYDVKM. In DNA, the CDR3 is TGTGCCAGCAGTACCTCAGGGTGGGGCTACACCTTC. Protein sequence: CASSTSGWGYTF.

The CDR3 coding sequence is TGTGCCAGCAGCTTTACAGGTCGGACAGATACGCAGTATTTT. Its translation is CASSFTGRTDTQYF. J is TRBJ2-3 and V is TRBV11-3; a weak D match, TRBD1 (5 bases). Germline CDR1 and CDR2: SGHNT and YENEEA. V was clipped by 3 bases and J by 3 bases, with 10 bases between them. CDR3 length: 14 amino acids.

DNA of the CDR3: TGTGCCATCAGTGAGTCGTCAGGGTGGGGACGGGAAGCTTTCTTT. Protein sequence: CAISESSGWGREAFF. This chain joins TRBV10-3 and TRBJ1-1; D may be TRBD1 (5 bases). With 0 bases removed from V and 8 bases from J, the gap between germline ends came to 16 bases. The CDR3 totals 15 residues. Germline V gene sequence: CDR1 ENHRY, CDR2 SYGVKD.